One sample yielded the 19 T cell receptor beta chains listed below, sequenced in a study of blood T cells in healthy people across ages. Next came a second PCR, run for roughly 7 to 12 cycles, which used a sample-barcoded 5' primer along with a J-beta primer mix. TCRdb re-analysed the 5' RACE reads in MiXCR, keeping a single row per CDR3 protein. The sample shows 800,000 or so distinct CDR3 sequences, about 45% of them seen only once. Sequencing used blood. The receptors were sampled from a man aged 80 or over in good health.

The table lists this clonotype with a few counts. CDR3: CSAERQSTEAFF. CDR3 nucleotide sequence: TGCAGTGCGGAGCGACAGAGCACTGAAGCTTTCTTT. This rearrangement joins TRBV20-1 to TRBJ1-1, with D tentatively TRBD1 (5 bases). The germline CDR1 and CDR2 sequences are DFQATT and SNEGSKA (reference sequence). The ends were cut back, 6 bases at V and 4 bases at J, with 12 bases in the middle. This CDR3 spans 12 amino acids.

This clonotype was counted at least ten times. V gene TRBV6-1 combines with J gene TRBJ1-6, with 7 bases that match TRBD1. This CDR3 has 14 amino acids. V dropped 6 bases and J dropped 10; count of bases not matched to a gene: 9. The V gene's germline CDR1 is MNHNS and CDR2 SASEGT. CDR3 protein: CASRMTGKSSPLHF. CDR3 sequence (DNA): TGTGCCAGCAGGATGACAGGGAAGAGCTCACCCCTCCACTTT.

The chain's CDR3 is CATSPTAGAEKLFF. CDR3 sequence (DNA): TGTGCCACCAGCCCCACTGCGGGGGCGGAAAAACTGTTTTTT. The chain combines TRBV15 with TRBJ1-4; a possible D gene is TRBD1 (6 bases). Germline V CDR1 and CDR2: LNHNV, YYDKDF (reference sequence). Trimming removed 5 bases from V and 8 bases from J, with 15 bases in between. The CDR3 loop spans 14 amino acids.

The sample holds many counts of this clonotype. The chain couples TRBV29-1 to TRBJ2-3; the D is unclear. Trimming shortened V by 3 bases and J by 2 bases, and 9 bases separated the two germline ends. CDR1 is SQVTM and CDR2 is ANQGSEA in the germline V gene. The CDR3 is made up of 13 amino acids. The CDR3 sequence: CSVDRMATDTQYF. The DNA for the CDR3 is TGCAGCGTTGATCGGATGGCCACAGATACGCAGTATTTT.

This clonotype was recorded a few times. The chain uses TRBV23-1 and TRBJ2-7; 11 nucleotides line up with TRBD2. TRBV23-1 is recorded as an ORF, its role being uncertain. This CDR3 is built from 16 residues. V dropped 2 bases and J dropped 4; count of bases not matched to a gene: 7. The CDR3 reads CASSQPGLAEIYEQYF. CDR3 in DNA: TGCGCCAGCAGTCAACCGGGACTAGCGGAGATTTACGAGCAGTACTTC.

This chain uses TRBV7-2 with TRBJ2-3; the D gene is possibly TRBD2 (5 bases). CDR1 and CDR2 from the germline V gene are SGHTA and FQGNSA. The germline V and J ends were trimmed by 5 bases and 0 bases, with 12 bases remaining between them. The CDR3 covers 15 residues. CDR3 region: CASSDARASTDTQYF. The CDR3 bases are TGTGCCAGCAGCGACGCGAGGGCCAGCACAGATACGCAGTATTTT.

The chain is built from TRBV7-2 and TRBJ2-1, with 9 positions matching TRBD2. Germline V lookup: CDR1 SGHTA, CDR2 FQGNSA. The CDR3 contains 14 residues. The trim removed 1 base at V and 6 bases at J, leaving 1 base unmatched. The CDR3 nucleotides read TGTGCCAGCAGCTTAGTTAGCGGGAGCAATGAGCAGTTCTTC. Its protein product is CASSLVSGSNEQFF.

This clonotype showed up just a few times. The rearrangement links TRBV6-1 to TRBJ1-1; 7 bases are a match to TRBD1. The CDR3 sequence is 12 residues long. The trim removed 10 bases at V and 0 bases at J, leaving 2 bases unmatched. The germline V gene encodes CDR1 MNHNS and CDR2 SASEGT. The CDR3 is CAIDRVNTEAFF. In DNA form, the CDR3 reads TGTGCCATTGACAGGGTGAACACTGAAGCTTTCTTT.

About this clonotype itself: The junction departs from germline at one end; a sequencing error may be responsible. The V gene is TRBV12-3 or TRBV12-4, the J gene TRBJ2-1, with D perhaps TRBD1 (5 bases). The CDR3 spans 13 residues. The CDR3 nucleotides are TGTGCCAGCAGTGTAGCCAGGGCCAGTGAGCAGTTCTTC. Protein: CASSVARASEQFF.

V usage is TRBV3-1 and J usage is TRBJ2-4, with 8 nucleotides matching TRBD2. The end of the DNA fits TRBJ2-7 better, so the J call may be wrong. Germline CDR1 is LGHDT and CDR2 is YNNKEL (reference sequence). The CDR3 spans 17 residues. The DNA of the CDR3 is TGTGCCAGCAGCCAGTGGTTGGCAGCGGGGGATCCCTACGAGCAGTACTTC. Translating gives CASSQWLAAGDPYEQYF.

The chain employs TRBV27 and TRBJ2-1, with D possibly matching TRBD1 (6 bases). The CDR3 extends over 9 amino acids. The V end was cut by 9 bases, the J end by 10 bases, with 7 bases between. Looked up from germline, CDR1 is MNHEY and CDR2 is SMNVEV (reference sequence). This chain's CDR3 is CARQGEQFF. CDR3 coding DNA: TGTGCCAGACAGGGAGAGCAGTTCTTC.

This chain uses TRBV5-1 with TRBJ2-5; D is ambiguous. This CDR3 has 14 amino acids. V lost 1 base, J lost 5 bases, and 12 bases lay in between. Germline V CDR1 and CDR2: SGHRS, YFSETQ. CDR3 residues: CASSLKSAEETQYF. CDR3 nucleotides: TGCGCCAGCAGCTTGAAGTCAGCAGAGGAGACCCAGTACTTC. The full variable domain, in which reference TRBV5-1 and TRBJ2-5 provide the parts outside the CDR3, is KAGVTQTPRYLIKTRGQQVTLSCSPISGHRSVSWYQQTPGQGLQFLFEYFSETQRNKGNFPGRFSGRQFSNSRSEMNVSTLELGDSALYLCASSLKSAEETQYFGPGTRLLVL.

This clonotype was counted a few times. The chain combines TRBV27 with TRBJ2-7, with D unclear. The germline V gene has CDR1 MNHEY and CDR2 SMNVEV (reference sequence). This CDR3 is 18 amino acids long. V shed 2 bases and J shed 0 bases, with 20 bases lying between them. The CDR3 DNA is TGTGCCAGCAGTTTAAAGGCCAGTCCGTTGGTAGGCTCCTACGAGCAGTACTTC. Residues: CASSLKASPLVGSYEQYF.

The rearrangement uses TRBV20-1 and TRBJ2-3, with 9 bases lining up with TRBD1. The CDR3 length is 15 residues. Unmatched junction bases numbered 2, after V lost 1 base and J lost 0 bases. From germline, CDR1 is DFQATT and CDR2 SNEGSKA (reference sequence). CDR3 DNA sequence: TGCAGTGCTAGAGGGACAGGGGCTAGCACAGATACGCAGTATTTT. It encodes CSARGTGASTDTQYF.

The chain is built from TRBV3-1 and TRBJ1-2; D call uncertain. V gave up 2 bases and J gave up 0 bases, with 13 bases separating them. Germline-derived CDR1 and CDR2 are LGHDT and YNNKEL (reference sequence). The CDR3 loop spans 16 amino acids. The DNA for the CDR3 is TGTGCCAGCAGCCAACGGGCACCCGGAGCTAACTATGGCTACACCTTC. Protein: CASSQRAPGANYGYTF. Using reference TRBV3-1 and TRBJ1-2 for the parts outside the CDR3, the full variable domain is DTAVSQTPKYLVTQMGNDKSIKCEQNLGHDTMYWYKQDSKKFLKIMFSYNNKELIINETVPNRFSPKSPDKAHLNLHINSLELGDSAVYFCASSQRAPGANYGYTFGSGTRLTVV.

In this sample, this clonotype turned up once. This could be a read error, since a much larger clone is one nucleotide away. This sequence joins TRBV10-3 and TRBJ2-3; D uncertain. V dropped 7 bases and J dropped 0 bases, with 8 bases sitting between them. The CDR3 length is 13 residues. Germline CDR1 ENHRY, CDR2 SYGVKD. The CDR3 protein is CAITGSSTDTQYF. CDR3 nucleotide sequence: TGTGCCATCACCGGTAGTAGCACAGATACGCAGTATTTT.

V and J are TRBV20-1 and TRBJ2-1; TRBD2 matches 7 bases. From germline, CDR1 is DFQATT and CDR2 SNEGSKA (reference sequence). The CDR3 contains 14 residues. Germline trimming cut 5 bases from V and 10 bases from J; bases unmatched to any gene: 14. CDR3 region: CSAPSGIRQREQFF. The CDR3 region has the DNA TGCAGTGCTCCAAGCGGGATTCGCCAACGGGAGCAGTTCTTC.

This clonotype was detected a few times. V and J are TRBV7-3 and TRBJ2-3; 9 bases map to TRBD2. Looked up from germline, CDR1 is SGHTA and CDR2 is FQGTGA. Trimming cost V 5 bases and J 5 bases; bases outside gene matches: 5. There are 14 residues in the CDR3. The CDR3 sequence: CASSRVTSGDTQYF. The CDR3 coding sequence is TGTGCCAGCAGCCGAGTGACTAGCGGAGATACGCAGTATTTT.

J is TRBJ1-2 and V is TRBV20-1; 10 bases match TRBD1. This CDR3 is built from 13 residues. V dropped 7 bases and J dropped 6; count of bases not matched to a gene: 8. Germline V lookup: CDR1 DFQATT, CDR2 SNEGSKA (reference sequence). DNA for the CDR3: TGCAGTGACTCGAGAGGGACAGGGGATGGCTACACCTTC. Its protein product is CSDSRGTGDGYTF.